A selection of T cell receptor beta chains follows, all from one sample in a study of blood T cell repertoires in COVID-19. Clones were read by immunoSEQ multiplex PCR, and TCRdb kept only the in-frame ones, dropping some. The repertoire holds more than 250,000 clones, with 92% as singletons. Specimen: PBMCs or T cells enriched from blood (not recorded which). The receptors here all came from a woman aged 25 to 39 who had recovered from COVID-19. Each CDR3 is given with its conserved first and last residue. Each record gives: clone size, D gene, J gene, V gene, CDR3 protein, CDR3 DNA. A D gene is named only where the DNA matches it firmly. Expanded clones are given a class, and other clones once, few, many or no size at all.

>-|-|TRBJ2-2|TRBV6-2/TRBV6-3
CASSSDGGTVTGELFF
TGTGCCAGCAGTTCCGATGGGGGGACCGTCACCGGGGAGCTGTTTTTT
>-|TRBD2|TRBJ2-1|TRBV3-1/TRBV3-2
CASSLGGGHKAEQFF
TGTGCCAGCAGCCTTGGGGGAGGGCATAAGGCTGAGCAGTTCTTC
>-|TRBD1|TRBJ2-1|TRBV19
CASSKTGAPYNEQFF
TGTGCCAGTAGTAAGACAGGGGCCCCCTACAATGAGCAGTTCTTC
>-|-|TRBJ1-6|TRBV28
CASSLASQGGSPLHF
TGTGCCAGCAGCCTTGCCTCCCAGGGAGGTTCACCCCTCCACTTT
>-|-|TRBJ2-7|TRBV28
CASSSGSYEQYF
TGTGCCAGCTCCAGCGGCTCCTACGAGCAGTACTTC
>-|-|TRBJ1-5|TRBV7-8
CASSPGGIRAQPQHF
TGTGCCAGCAGCCCAGGAGGGATTCGGGCTCAGCCCCAGCATTTT
>few|-|TRBJ1-5|TRBV28
CASRRMDRPQHF
TGTGCCAGCAGACGAATGGACAGGCCCCAGCATTTT
>-|TRBD1|TRBJ2-5|TRBV5-1
CASSPRGQGAETQYF
TGCGCCAGCAGCCCAAGGGGACAGGGGGCAGAGACCCAGTACTTC
>-|-|TRBJ2-4|TRBV5-1
CASSPLGPYALKAKNIQYF
TGCGCCAGCAGCCCTCTGGGGCCTTACGCCCTAAAAGCCAAAAACATTCAGTACTTC
>-|TRBD1|TRBJ2-6|TRBV7-2
CASTHRGGANVLTF
TGTGCCAGCACCCACAGGGGGGGGGCCAACGTCCTGACTTTC
>-|-|TRBJ2-5|TRBV7-2
CASRGAGYQETQYF
TGTGCCTCCCGGGGGGCCGGGTACCAAGAGACCCAGTACTTC
>-|-|TRBJ1-2|TRBV20-1
CSALPNYGYTF
TGCAGTGCTCTCCCCAACTATGGCTACACCTTC
>once|TRBD1|TRBJ1-5|TRBV6-2/TRBV6-3
CASSKLQGNQPQHF
TGTGCCAGCAGTAAACTACAGGGGAATCAGCCCCAGCATTTT
>-|-|TRBJ1-2|TRBV18
CASSAGGLHMNGYTF
TGTGCCAGCTCCGCAGGCGGACTCCATATGAACGGCTACACCTTC
>-|TRBD1|TRBJ1-5|TRBV3-1/TRBV3-2
CASSQDRAGGNQPQHF
TGTGCCAGCAGCCAAGATCGGGCAGGGGGCAACCAGCCCCAGCATTTT
>-|TRBD2|TRBJ2-5|TRBV30
CAWSVGGGGETQYF
TGTGCCTGGAGTGTCGGGGGCGGGGGGGAGACCCAGTACTTC
>-|TRBD1|TRBJ1-2|TRBV5-4
CASSLMQGDGYTF
TGTGCCAGCAGCCTCATGCAGGGGGATGGCTACACCTTC
>-|TRBD2|TRBJ2-1|TRBV7-8
CASSRAGGTYNEQFF
TGTGCCAGCAGCCGAGCGGGAGGAACCTACAATGAGCAGTTCTTC
>-|TRBD2|TRBJ2-2|TRBV25-1
CASSEGSSGIYTGELFF
TGTGCCAGCAGTGAAGGATCTAGCGGGATATACACCGGGGAGCTGTTTTTT
>-|TRBD1|TRBJ1-3|TRBV28
CASRGQGEGNTIYF
TGTGCCAGCAGGGGACAGGGGGAAGGAAACACCATATATTTT
>-|-|TRBJ2-7|TRBV3-1/TRBV3-2
CASSHSGGPYEQYF
TGTGCCAGCAGCCACAGCGGCGGTCCCTACGAGCAGTACTTC
>-|-|TRBJ2-1|TRBV5-5
CASSLEIPGRSYNEQFF
TGTGCCAGCAGCTTGGAGATCCCAGGGCGTTCCTACAATGAGCAGTTCTTC
>once|-|TRBJ1-5|TRBV7-2
CASSPKAGDQPQHF
TGTGCCAGCAGCCCAAAGGCAGGGGATCAGCCCCAGCATTTT
>-|TRBD2|TRBJ2-3|TRBV18
CASSPTGALAGGDTQYF
TGTGCCAGCTCCCCTACAGGAGCTCTAGCGGGAGGAGATACGCAGTATTTT
>-|-|TRBJ1-5|TRBV18
CASSRGGLGNQPQHF
TGTGCCAGCTCACGCGGTGGGTTGGGCAATCAGCCCCAGCATTTT
>-|-|TRBJ2-2|TRBV6-5
CASSKPGQNTGELFF
TGTGCCAGCAGTAAGCCGGGACAGAACACCGGGGAGCTGTTTTTT
>-|-|TRBJ1-2|TRBV2
CASCGGGYGYTF
TGTGCCAGCTGTGGTGGCGGCTATGGCTACACCTTC
>-|TRBD1|TRBJ1-3|TRBV18
CASSPPGQGNVLLYF
TGTGCCAGCTCACCACCGGGACAGGGGAACGTTTTATTATATTTT